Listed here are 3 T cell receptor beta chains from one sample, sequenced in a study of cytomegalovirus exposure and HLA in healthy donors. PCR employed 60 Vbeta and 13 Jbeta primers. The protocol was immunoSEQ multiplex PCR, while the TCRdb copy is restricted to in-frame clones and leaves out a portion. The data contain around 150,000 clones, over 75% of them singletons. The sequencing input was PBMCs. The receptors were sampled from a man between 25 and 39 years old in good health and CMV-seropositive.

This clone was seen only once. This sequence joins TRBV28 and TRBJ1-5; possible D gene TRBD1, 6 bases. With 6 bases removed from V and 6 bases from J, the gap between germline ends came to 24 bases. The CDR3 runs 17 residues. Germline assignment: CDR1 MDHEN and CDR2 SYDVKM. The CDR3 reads CASRGQQGRGAGQPQHF. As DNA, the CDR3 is TGTGCCAGCAGGGGACAACAAGGCAGGGGCGCCGGTCAGCCCCAGCATTTT.

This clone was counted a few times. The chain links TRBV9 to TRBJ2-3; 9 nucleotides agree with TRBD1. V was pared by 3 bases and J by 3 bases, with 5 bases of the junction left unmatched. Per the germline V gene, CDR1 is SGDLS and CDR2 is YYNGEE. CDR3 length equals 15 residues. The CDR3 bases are TGTGCCAGCAGCGGACCCGGGACAGGGACAGATACGCAGTATTTT. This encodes CASSGPGTGTDTQYF.

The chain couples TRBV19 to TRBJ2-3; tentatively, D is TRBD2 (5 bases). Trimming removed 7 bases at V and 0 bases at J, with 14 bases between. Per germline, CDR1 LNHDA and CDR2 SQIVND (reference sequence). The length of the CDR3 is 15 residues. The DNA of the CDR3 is TGTGCCAGTACCCAGTTCCGGACTAGCACAGATACGCAGTATTTT. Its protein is CASTQFRTSTDTQYF. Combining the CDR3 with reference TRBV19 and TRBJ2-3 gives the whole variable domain DGGITQSPKYLFRKEGQNVTLSCEQNLNHDAMYWYRQDPGQGLRLIYYSQIVNDFQKGDIAEGYSVSREKKESFPLTVTSAQKNPTAFYLCASTQFRTSTDTQYFGPGTRLTVL.